This T cell receptor beta chain was identified in a study of shared clonotypes between healthy human individuals. This clone was detected once. Produced via immunoSEQ multiplex PCR; TCRdb's table is partial and in-frame only. Of some 500,000 clones detected, 65% to 80% appear once; the ten largest clones hold about 12%. V was pared by 1 base and J by 4 bases, with 8 bases of the junction left unmatched. This CDR3 has 18 amino acids. CDR1 and CDR2 from the germline V gene are SGHTA and FQGTGA. J is TRBJ2-2 and V is TRBV7-3; TRBD2 agrees at 11 bases. The TCR comes from a woman in her 40s in good health. Some clones in this sample may be carry-over from other donors' samples. The sequenced material came from PBMCs. The chain's CDR3 is CASSLNSGRAVGTGELFF. The CDR3 DNA reads as TGTGCCAGCAGCTTAAATAGCGGGAGGGCCGTTGGCACCGGGGAGCTGTTTTTT.